A selection of T cell receptor beta chains follows, all from one sample in a study of blood T cell repertoires in COVID-19. Data came from immunoSEQ multiplex PCR; TCRdb stores just in-frame clones and leaves some out. The sample includes 450,000 to 600,000 clones, roughly 87% of them seen just once. Sequenced sample: PBMCs or T cells enriched from blood (not recorded which). The receptors shown here come from a woman aged 18-30 years who had recovered from COVID-19. Both conserved end residues are trimmed from each CDR3. D genes are given only for firm matches. Rows give clone size only sometimes, using once, few, many, or a class for an expanded clone.

TRBV7-9,TRBD1,TRBJ2-7,NA,ASSLGGQFSYEQY
TRBV7-9,TRBD2,TRBJ2-5,NA,ASSSDPGLASETQY
TRBV30,NA,TRBJ1-1,NA,AWNRQAEAF
TRBV9,TRBD2,TRBJ2-5,once,ASSAGLAGVTETQY
TRBV7-2,TRBD1,TRBJ1-6,NA,ASSATGNPSPLH
TRBV2,TRBD1,TRBJ2-2,NA,ASSGYRDRVAGELF
TRBV6-5,NA,TRBJ1-2,NA,AGCLQVYMSNT
TRBV5-4,TRBD2,TRBJ2-3,NA,ASSLETGGIGDTQY
TRBV12-3/TRBV12-4,NA,TRBJ1-1,NA,ASPEAVAEAF
TRBV27,TRBD1,TRBJ1-5,NA,ASSAPGQYNQPQH
TRBV18,TRBD2,TRBJ2-1,NA,ASSPAGLAGGFEQF
TRBV28,TRBD1,TRBJ1-5,once,ASSLHTGTGEGQPQH
TRBV10-1,NA,TRBJ1-1,NA,ASSDPAGEAF
TRBV9,NA,TRBJ1-1,NA,ASSVVSGGSTEAF
TRBV6-5,TRBD1,TRBJ1-1,NA,ATHYRGPDTEAF
TRBV5-6,NA,TRBJ1-2,NA,ASSFSSSRAHGYT
TRBV5-1,TRBD2,TRBJ2-7,NA,ASSLRWGGEAYEQY
TRBV28,NA,TRBJ1-1,NA,ASSLFRTEAF
TRBV7-8,NA,TRBJ2-7,NA,ASSPRQSEEQY
TRBV5-1,NA,TRBJ1-1,NA,ASSRDRNTEAF
TRBV5-1,NA,TRBJ1-1,NA,ASSAGFTGTTEAF
TRBV3-1/TRBV3-2,NA,TRBJ1-2,NA,ASEGVGYGYT
TRBV6-5,NA,TRBJ2-2,once,ASKPGNTGELF
TRBV19,NA,TRBJ2-1,NA,ASSPRMGPWSSYNEQF
TRBV6-5,NA,TRBJ1-1,NA,ASGLGQNTEAF
TRBV9,TRBD2,TRBJ2-6,NA,ASSVQLAPGSGANVLT
TRBV27,TRBD1,TRBJ2-2,NA,ASSVWTGDHTGELF
TRBV5-8,NA,TRBJ1-2,NA,ASSLEPRSNYGYT
TRBV7-2,TRBD1,TRBJ1-2,NA,ASSVGGTEIIENYGYT
TRBV19,NA,TRBJ1-1,few,ASSGGRGSTNTEAF
TRBV30,TRBD1,TRBJ1-4,NA,AWRRQGDVGEKLF
TRBV27,NA,TRBJ2-2,NA,ASSLGLGELF
TRBV5-1,NA,TRBJ2-2,NA,ASSLEPGTGELF
TRBV2,NA,TRBJ2-2,few,ASSPVELTGYGELF
TRBV18,NA,TRBJ1-2,NA,ASSPPGPANYGYT
TRBV25-1,NA,TRBJ2-1,NA,ASSSKGDRYNEQF
TRBV12-3/TRBV12-4,NA,TRBJ1-1,NA,ASSFRGNTEAF
TRBV9,NA,TRBJ2-1,NA,ASSDDLEQF
TRBV6-5,TRBD2,TRBJ2-1,NA,ATFPGTSFGEQF
TRBV5-5,NA,TRBJ1-3,few,ASSYDTNTIY
TRBV30,NA,TRBJ2-5,NA,AWSAYQETQY
TRBV11-2,NA,TRBJ2-7,few,ASSDLGGASGYEQY
TRBV11-3,TRBD1,TRBJ2-7,many,ASSLPGQPNEQY
TRBV6-4,TRBD1,TRBJ1-6,NA,ASSADRVGSPLH
TRBV6-5,TRBD1,TRBJ2-7,NA,ASSSGQGGEQY
TRBV7-9,NA,TRBJ1-2,NA,ASSLVLDTGYT
TRBV3-1/TRBV3-2,TRBD1,TRBJ1-1,NA,ASSLGQGRAEAF
TRBV28,NA,TRBJ1-6,NA,ASSLRTLSSYNSPLH
TRBV11-3,NA,TRBJ2-2,NA,ASSRTPTGELF
TRBV2,TRBD1,TRBJ1-1,NA,ASVGAGGEVTEAF
TRBV19,NA,TRBJ1-1,NA,ASRQGRGTEAF
TRBV7-2,NA,TRBJ1-5,NA,ASSLVSAGAGQPQH
TRBV5-5,TRBD1,TRBJ1-1,NA,ASRPNRGETEAF
TRBV4-1,NA,TRBJ1-3,few,ASSQGWAGGSGNTIY
TRBV9,TRBD1,TRBJ1-2,NA,ASSAGQPVGGYT
TRBV5-1,TRBD2,TRBJ2-3,NA,ASSLALRGAGDTQY
TRBV3-1/TRBV3-2,TRBD2,TRBJ2-3,NA,ASSLSRGAPSTDTQY
TRBV4-1,NA,TRBJ2-7,NA,ASSLRTVSSYEQY